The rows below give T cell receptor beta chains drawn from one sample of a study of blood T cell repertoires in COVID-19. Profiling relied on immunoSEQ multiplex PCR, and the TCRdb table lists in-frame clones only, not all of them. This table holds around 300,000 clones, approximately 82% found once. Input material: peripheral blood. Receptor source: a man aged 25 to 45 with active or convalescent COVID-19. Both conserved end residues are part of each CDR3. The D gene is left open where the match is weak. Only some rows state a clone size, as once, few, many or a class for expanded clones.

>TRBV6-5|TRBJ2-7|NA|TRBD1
TGTGCCAGCAGTTACTCGGGGACAGGGGGCTACGAGCAGTACTTC
CASSYSGTGGYEQYF
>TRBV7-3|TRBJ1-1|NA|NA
TGTGCCAGCAGCCTAGAGCGAGGAGCAAACACTGAAGCTTTCTTT
CASSLERGANTEAFF
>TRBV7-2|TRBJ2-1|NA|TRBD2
TGTGCCAGCAGCTTAGCAGGGCTAGCGGGAAGAGGCCATGAGCAGTTCTTC
CASSLAGLAGRGHEQFF
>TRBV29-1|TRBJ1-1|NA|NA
TGCAGCGTTGAAATGGGTGACTGGTGGTCCACTGAAGCTTTCTTT
CSVEMGDWWSTEAFF
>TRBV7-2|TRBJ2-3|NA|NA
TGTGCCAGCAAACCTGGGGGCGGCACAGATACGCAGTATTTT
CASKPGGGTDTQYF
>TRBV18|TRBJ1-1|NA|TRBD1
TGTGCCAGCTCACCGACAGGGAGAACTGAAGCTTTCTTT
CASSPTGRTEAFF
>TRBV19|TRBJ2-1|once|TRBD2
TGTGCCAGTAGTATTGGGACTACCCCGAAGGATGAGCAGTTCTTC
CASSIGTTPKDEQFF
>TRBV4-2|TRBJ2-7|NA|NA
TGTGCCAGCAGCCAAGGACAACCAACGTACGAGCAGTACTTC
CASSQGQPTYEQYF
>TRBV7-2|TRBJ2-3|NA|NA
TGTGCCAGCAGTTGGCTAGACCGCACAGATACGCAGTATTTT
CASSWLDRTDTQYF
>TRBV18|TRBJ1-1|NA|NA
TGTGCCAGCTCACCCGCAGAAAACACTGAAGCTTTCTTT
CASSPAENTEAFF
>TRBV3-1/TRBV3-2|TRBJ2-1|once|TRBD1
TGTGCCAGCACAACAGGGGGTACGGATGAGCAGTTCTTC
CASTTGGTDEQFF